The present T cell receptor beta chain was sequenced within a study of T cell responses to AZD1222 COVID-19 vaccine (dated by TCRdb to the early 2020s). Background for the entire study: A total of over 230 trial participants underwent TCR sequencing, of whom around 200 received two doses of AZD1222 and some 26 received two doses of the MenACWY control vaccine. Trial participants were enrolled by age into subgroups of 18-55, 56-69 and 70-plus years, and around 150, 28 and 57 TCR-sequenced participants, respectively, were included in these subgroups. Here is what the overall study found, with its caveats: Spike-specific TCR breadth and depth rose significantly after two AZD1222 doses compared with day 0 and with MenACWY recipients. Only a handful of AZD1222 recipients were SARS-CoV-2 seropositive at baseline, limiting conclusions about previously exposed vaccinees. In the small 56-69-year group, the increase in depth fell short of significance, most likely because of low power. Nearly half of unique spike-specific TCRs reportedly recognized epitopes outside regions mutated in the B.1.351 and B.1.1.7 variants. Because no day 14 peak-response samples were available, the repertoires could be characterized only after the peak T cell response. The vaccine-associated CD4 TCRs covered the entire spike protein, and the dominant responses fell in regions 160-218 and 743-854. Participants were mostly white British and included more females than males, and it was suggested by the authors that clonal diversity may have been underestimated.

Details on this clone: The target of this receptor is not known. Per-nucleotide qualities are absent, and no much larger clonotype sits a single base away.

From a lookup of the germline V gene, CDR1 and CDR2 are SGHTA and FQGTGA. V drops 4 bases and J drops 10 bases, leaving 14 bases in between. The CDR3 starts with the cysteine, ends with the phenylalanine, and has 13 residues. The CDR3 DNA has 39 bases and is translated from base 1. The CDR3 regions of human TCRbeta chains were analyzed by immunosequencing. In the original analysis: Repertoire TCRs were matched against a reference library of SARS-CoV-2-specific TCRs generated with the MIRA antigen-specificity platform. Breadth meant the fraction of unique TCRs that were SARS-CoV-2-associated, whereas depth meant the fraction of total T cells that were SARS-CoV-2-associated. Using the MIRA data, every spike-specific TCR was mapped to the spike region that the TCR reacted to and assigned to either a CD4 or a CD8 class. Log10-transformed breadth and depth values were compared by one-way ANOVA with Sidak's multiple comparisons tests. In its TCRdb copy, this immuneACCESS table keeps in-frame sequences only and misses some clones. Where compared with another copy, unresolved V genes explain less than half of these, and the others have no known cause. V, J and clone size reflect that table, while D and trimming were determined from the DNA. The sample data list fewer than 200,000 clones, and approximately 90% of these were observed just once. In total, the top ten clones hold 3.6% of the sample.

The time point tag for this specimen amounts to: about 28 days (+/-7) after the second vaccine dose. The sample's treatment or condition, from its label and the paper: meningococcal conjugate vaccine given as trial control. Vaccinee samples were obtained from the UK trials COV001 and COV002, which included a single-blind randomized controlled phase 2/3 trial of AZD1222 (ChAdOx1 nCoV-19) in healthy adults. For TCRbeta chain sequencing, PBMC samples were collected from trial participants at day 0 and at day 28 after the second dose. The TCR comes from an adult who received the MenACWY meningococcal vaccine as a control. The rearranged chain carries TRBV7-3 and TRBJ2-1, with the D gene call left open. Sequenced here: peripheral blood, sampled 28 days after the second dose of the MenACWY control vaccine. CDR3 reads: CASSSLNGKEQFF. The sequenced DNA is TGTGCCAGCAGCTCCCTCAACGGTAAAGAGCAGTTCTTC.